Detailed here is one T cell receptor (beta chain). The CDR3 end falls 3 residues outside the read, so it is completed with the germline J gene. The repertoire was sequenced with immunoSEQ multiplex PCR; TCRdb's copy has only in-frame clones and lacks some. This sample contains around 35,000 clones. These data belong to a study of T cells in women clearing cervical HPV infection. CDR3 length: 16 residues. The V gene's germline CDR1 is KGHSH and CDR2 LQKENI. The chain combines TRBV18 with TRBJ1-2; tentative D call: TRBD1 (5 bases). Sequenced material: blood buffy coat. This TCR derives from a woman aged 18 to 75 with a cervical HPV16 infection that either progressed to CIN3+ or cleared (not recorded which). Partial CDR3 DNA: TGTGCCAGCTCACCACGGACTGGGACTAGCACAGATACC. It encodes CASSPRTGTSTDT. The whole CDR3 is CASSPRTGTSTDTYTF.